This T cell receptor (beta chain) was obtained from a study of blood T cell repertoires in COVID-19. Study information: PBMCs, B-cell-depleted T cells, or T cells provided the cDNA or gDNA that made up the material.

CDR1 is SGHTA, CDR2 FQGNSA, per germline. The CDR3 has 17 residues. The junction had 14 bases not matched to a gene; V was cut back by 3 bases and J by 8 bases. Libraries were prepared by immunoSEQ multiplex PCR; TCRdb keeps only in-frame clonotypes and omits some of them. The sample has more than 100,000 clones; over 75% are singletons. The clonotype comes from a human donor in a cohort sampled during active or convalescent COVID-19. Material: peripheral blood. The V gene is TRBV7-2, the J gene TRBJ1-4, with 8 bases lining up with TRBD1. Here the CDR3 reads CASSLPRQGASREKLFF. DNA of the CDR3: TGTGCCAGCAGCTTGCCCCGCCAGGGGGCGAGTAGAGAAAAACTGTTTTTT. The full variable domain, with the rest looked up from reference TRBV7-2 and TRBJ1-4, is GAGVSQSPSNKVTEKGKDVELRCDPISGHTALYWYRQSLGQGLEFLIYFQGNSAPDKSGLPSDRFSAERTGGSVSTLTIQRTQQEDSAVYLCASSLPRQGASREKLFFGSGTQLSVL.